Below, 3 T cell receptor beta chains from the same sample are listed, as sequenced in a study of metastatic and nonmetastatic thyroid tumors. No treatment of any kind had been given to any patient before thyroid surgery. TCRdb re-called the PCR reads with MiXCR. The sample records several thousand clones, 30% to 45% being singletons. The sequenced material came from tumor tissue. The receptors here all came from a male donor with papillary thyroid cancer or a benign thyroid nodule (not recorded which). Some clones in this sample may be carry-over from other donors' samples.

This clone was observed a few times. The chain has TRBV27 and TRBJ2-5, with D perhaps TRBD2 (5 bases). The germline V and J ends were trimmed by 0 bases and 5 bases, with 13 bases remaining between them. CDR1 MNHEY and CDR2 SMNVEV come from the germline V gene (reference sequence). The CDR3 is made up of 15 amino acids. The DNA for the CDR3 is TGTGCCAGCAGTTTATCCCACTCTAGCAGGGAGACCCAGTACTTC. Translated, it gives CASSLSHSSRETQYF.

This clone was found many times. Other DNA sequences in this sample translate to the same CDR3. The V and J genes are TRBV30 and TRBJ2-6; D is unclear. V lost 8 bases and J lost 4, with 15 bases in between. Germline loops: CDR1 GTSNPN, CDR2 SVGIG (reference sequence). This CDR3 has 14 amino acids. The CDR3 DNA reads as TGTGCCGGGATGGGGTTAACGGGGGCCAACGTCCTGACTTTC. This translates into CAGMGLTGANVLTF.

This clone was detected a few times. The chain recombines TRBV12-3 or TRBV12-4 with TRBJ1-2; TRBD1 agrees at 7 bases. Trimming took 4 bases from V and 4 from J; bases not matched to a gene: 3. This CDR3 region has 13 residues. CDR3 coding DNA: TGTGCCAGCAGTTCGACAGGGACCTATGGCTACACCTTC. Its protein product is CASSSTGTYGYTF.